This entry describes one TCR beta chain. Over several immunoSEQ plates, each subset's genomic DNA was distributed in even portions. Data came from immunoSEQ multiplex PCR; TCRdb stores just in-frame clones and leaves some out. Here the sample spans about 2,500,000 clones, approximately 90% being singletons. This sample was taken from a study of shared clonotypes between healthy human individuals. Study as a whole: Each donor's CD4 naive and CD4 memory cells filled three plates apiece, CD8 naive two, and CD8 memory one.

CDR1 is MNHNS, CDR2 SASEGT, per germline. The V and J ends lost 6 bases and 7 bases respectively, with 15 bases between them. This CDR3 is 13 amino acids long. This sequence joins TRBV6-1 and TRBJ2-5; a possible D gene is TRBD2 (5 bases). The sequencing input was naive CD4+ T cells sorted from blood. The subset was: CD45RA+ positively selected. The receptor comes from a man between 18 and 35 years old in good health. CDR3 sequence reads: CASSAVEAVTQYF. The CDR3 nucleotides read TGTGCCAGCAGCGCGGTGGAGGCCGTGACCCAGTACTTC.